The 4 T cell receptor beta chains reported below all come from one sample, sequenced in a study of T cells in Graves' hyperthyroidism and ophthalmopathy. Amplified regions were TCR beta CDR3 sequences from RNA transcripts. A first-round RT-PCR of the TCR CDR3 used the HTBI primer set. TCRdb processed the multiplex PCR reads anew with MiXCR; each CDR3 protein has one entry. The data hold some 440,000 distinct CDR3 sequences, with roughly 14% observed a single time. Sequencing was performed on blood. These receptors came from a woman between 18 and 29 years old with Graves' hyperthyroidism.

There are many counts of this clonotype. DNA for the CDR3: TGCGCCAGCAGCGGAACCGGGACAGGGCACAATGAGCAGTTCTTC. Translation: CASSGTGTGHNEQFF. V usage is TRBV5-1 and J usage is TRBJ2-1; 9 bases map to TRBD1. The CDR3 consists of 15 residues. With V trimmed by 4 bases and J by 5 bases, 7 bases remained unmatched. The germline V gene has CDR1 SGHRS and CDR2 YFSETQ. The full variable domain, completed using reference TRBV5-1 and TRBJ2-1, is KAGVTQTPRYLIKTRGQQVTLSCSPISGHRSVSWYQQTPGQGLQFLFEYFSETQRNKGNFPGRFSGRQFSNSRSEMNVSTLELGDSALYLCASSGTGTGHNEQFFGPGTRLTVL.

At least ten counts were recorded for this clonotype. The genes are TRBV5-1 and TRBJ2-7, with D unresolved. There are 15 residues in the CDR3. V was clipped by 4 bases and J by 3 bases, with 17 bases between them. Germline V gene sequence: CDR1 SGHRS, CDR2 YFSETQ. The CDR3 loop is CASSPAMARDYEQYF. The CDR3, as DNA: TGCGCCAGCAGCCCCGCGATGGCCCGCGACTACGAGCAGTACTTC.

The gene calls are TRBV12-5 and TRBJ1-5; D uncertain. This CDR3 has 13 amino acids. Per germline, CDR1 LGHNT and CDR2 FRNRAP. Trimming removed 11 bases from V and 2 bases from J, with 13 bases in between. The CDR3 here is CAEVKTGNQPQHF. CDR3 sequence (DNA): TGTGCTGAAGTCAAAACCGGCAATCAGCCCCAGCATTTT. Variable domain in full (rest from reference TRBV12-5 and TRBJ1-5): DARVTQTPRHKVTEMGQEVTMRCQPILGHNTVFWYRQTMMQGLELLAYFRNRAPLDDSGMPKDRFSAEMPDATLATLKIQPSEPRDSAVYFCAEVKTGNQPQHFGDGTRLSIL.

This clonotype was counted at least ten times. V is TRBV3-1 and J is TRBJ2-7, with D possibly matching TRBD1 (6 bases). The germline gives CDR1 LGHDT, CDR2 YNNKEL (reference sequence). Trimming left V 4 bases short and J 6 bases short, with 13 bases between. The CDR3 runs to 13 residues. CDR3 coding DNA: TGTGCCAGCAGCCTCCAACAGGGTAGCGAGCAGTACTTC. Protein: CASSLQQGSEQYF.